These T cell receptor beta chains were read from a single sample in a study of beta chain features in type 1 diabetes. Sequenced by immunoSEQ multiplex PCR; TCRdb stores in-frame clones only, minus some. Counted here are 120,000 or so clones, roughly 17% occurring once; the ten biggest clones make up 2.6%. Sequences were obtained from central memory CD4+ T cells from blood. Receptors originate from a man younger than 35 with type 1 diabetes. Both conserved end residues are part of each CDR3. A D gene is named only where the DNA matches it firmly. Size is omitted from some rows. Given values are once, few, many or a class for expanded clones.

CDR3 DNA	CDR3 protein	D gene	CDR3 length	clone size	J gene	V gene
TGTGCCAGCAGCCCACCCGGACAGGGGGTGTACGAGCAGTACTTC	CASSPPGQGVYEQYF	TRBD1	15	NA	TRBJ2-7	TRBV14
TGTGCCAGCAGCCTACAGGGTGCCCTCTCTGGGGCCAACGTCCTGACTTTC	CASSLQGALSGANVLTF	NA	17	NA	TRBJ2-6	TRBV9
TGTGCCAGCAGTCTCCGGGGGGCCCTTGGCTACACCTTC	CASSLRGALGYTF	NA	13	NA	TRBJ1-2	TRBV6-5
TGTGCCAGCAGAACTACGGGGACAGGGGGCAATCAGCCCCAGCATTTT	CASRTTGTGGNQPQHF	TRBD1	16	many	TRBJ1-5	TRBV28
TGTGCCAGCAGCTTCAGGGGCGGAGAGACCCAGTACTTC	CASSFRGGETQYF	NA	13	few	TRBJ2-5	TRBV7-2
TGTGCCAGCTCTCCGTGGGGGGGAAAGAATGAAAAACTGTTTTTT	CASSPWGGKNEKLFF	NA	15	few	TRBJ1-4	TRBV6-5
TGTGCCAGCAGACCAGGGGGAGCCTCCTCCTACGAGCAGTACTTC	CASRPGGASSYEQYF	TRBD1	15	few	TRBJ2-7	TRBV28
TGTGCCTGGAGTGTAAGGGACGATCAGCCCCAGCATTTT	CAWSVRDDQPQHF	NA	13	NA	TRBJ1-5	TRBV30
TGTGCCAGCAGCGCCCAGCGGGGGGGATTGGATACGCAGTATTTT	CASSAQRGGLDTQYF	TRBD2	15	NA	TRBJ2-3	TRBV7-9
TGTGCCAGCAGTTACGGTCTTCCCGGGGAGCTGTTTTTT	CASSYGLPGELFF	NA	13	NA	TRBJ2-2	TRBV6-5
TGTGCCAGTACATCTAGCGCGACGGAGACCCAGTACTTC	CASTSSATETQYF	NA	13	NA	TRBJ2-5	TRBV19
TGTGCCTGGGCGGGGGCAAACTTTTATGGCTACACCTTC	CAWAGANFYGYTF	NA	13	NA	TRBJ1-2	TRBV30
TGTGCCAGCAGTGTCATCAACATGAACACTGAAGCTTTCTTT	CASSVINMNTEAFF	NA	14	few	TRBJ1-1	TRBV28
TGCGCCAGCAGCCAAGATTACGGGTACGAGCAGTACTTC	CASSQDYGYEQYF	NA	13	few	TRBJ2-7	TRBV4-1
TGTGCCTGGAGTGGACAGCTCTATGGCTACACCTTC	CAWSGQLYGYTF	NA	12	NA	TRBJ1-2	TRBV30
TGTGCCAGCAGCTTGGAAGCCTTAAACTATGGCTACACCTTC	CASSLEALNYGYTF	NA	14	NA	TRBJ1-2	TRBV5-4
TGTGCCAGCAGCTTAGTTCAGGGCCCCTACGAGCAGTACTTC	CASSLVQGPYEQYF	NA	14	few	TRBJ2-7	TRBV7-2
TGTGCCTGGGGGCGGGGGACGGCCACTGAAGCTTTCTTT	CAWGRGTATEAFF	NA	13	NA	TRBJ1-1	TRBV30
TGTGCCAGCAGTAAGGAGACAGGGGTGGAAGAGCAGTACTTC	CASSKETGVEEQYF	TRBD1	14	few	TRBJ2-5	TRBV25-1
TGTGCCAGCAGCCAAGCCAATTCGGGCCCGCTTTGGGAGCAGTACTTC	CASSQANSGPLWEQYF	NA	16	NA	TRBJ2-7	TRBV4-2
TGCAGCGTACTACATAACAACTATGGCTACACCTTC	CSVLHNNYGYTF	NA	12	NA	TRBJ1-2	TRBV29-1
TGCAGCGTTGACCAGGGAACATCGGGGGAGACCCAGTACTTC	CSVDQGTSGETQYF	NA	14	many	TRBJ2-5	TRBV29-1
TGCAGCGTTGACAGGGAAGGGGCCGGGGAGCTGTTTTTT	CSVDREGAGELFF	NA	13	few	TRBJ2-2	TRBV29-1
TGCGCCAGCAGTGGACCTAGACTAGCGGGGATAGACAATGAGCAGTTCTTC	CASSGPRLAGIDNEQFF	TRBD2	17	NA	TRBJ2-1	TRBV10-1
TGTGCCAGCAGCCATTCCCCCGGACAGGGGGAGACCCAGTACTTC	CASSHSPGQGETQYF	TRBD1	15	NA	TRBJ2-5	TRBV7-2
TGTGCCAGCAGCTCTCGGATGCCCCTCTCCTACAATGAGCAGTTCTTC	CASSSRMPLSYNEQFF	NA	16	NA	TRBJ2-1	TRBV7-2
TGTGCCAGCAGATCGGATGTAAGCAAAAACATTCAGTACTTC	CASRSDVSKNIQYF	NA	14	once	TRBJ2-4	TRBV6-1
TGTGCCATCAGTGATAGCGGGTCGGAAGATACGCAGTATTTT	CAISDSGSEDTQYF	TRBD2	14	medium-sized	TRBJ2-3	TRBV10-3
TGCAGCGTTGACGCAGGTGTCTCCTACAATGAGCAGTTCTTC	CSVDAGVSYNEQFF	NA	14	NA	TRBJ2-1	TRBV29-1
TGTGCCAGCAGCTTAGGTTCCGCAGATACGCAGTATTTT	CASSLGSADTQYF	NA	13	NA	TRBJ2-3	TRBV7-9
TGTGCCGGGGTACCAGGGGTCAAAGAGACCCAGTACTTC	CAGVPGVKETQYF	NA	13	NA	TRBJ2-5	TRBV6-1
TGCAGTGCTTCAGGGAACCAGCCCCAGCATTTT	CSASGNQPQHF	NA	11	few	TRBJ1-5	TRBV20-1
TGTGCCAGCAGCTTAGTTCGGGGGTTAGATACGCAGTATTTT	CASSLVRGLDTQYF	NA	14	few	TRBJ2-3	TRBV7-2
TGTGCCAGCAGACCGTCCTTGGGGGCGCTCCCCGAGCAGTACTTC	CASRPSLGALPEQYF	NA	15	NA	TRBJ2-7	TRBV27
TGTGCCAGCAAGCTAGTCCTGGAGGGAGAGACCCAGTACTTC	CASKLVLEGETQYF	NA	14	few	TRBJ2-5	TRBV2